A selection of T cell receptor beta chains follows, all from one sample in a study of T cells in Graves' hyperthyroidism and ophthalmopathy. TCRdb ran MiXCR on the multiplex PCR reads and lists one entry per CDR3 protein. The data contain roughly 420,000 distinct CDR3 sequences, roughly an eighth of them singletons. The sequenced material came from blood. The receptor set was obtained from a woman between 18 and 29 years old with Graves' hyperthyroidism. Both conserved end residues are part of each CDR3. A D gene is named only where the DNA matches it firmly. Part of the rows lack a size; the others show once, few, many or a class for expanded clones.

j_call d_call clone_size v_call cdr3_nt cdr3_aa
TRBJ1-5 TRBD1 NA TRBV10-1 TGCGCCAGCAATGACAGGGAGGGATGTCAGCCCCAGCATTTT CASNDREGCQPQHF
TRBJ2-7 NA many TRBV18 TGTGCCAGCTCATCAGGGGCAGACAATCCCTACGAGCAGTACTTC CASSSGADNPYEQYF
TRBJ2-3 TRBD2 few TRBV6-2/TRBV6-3 TGTGCCAGCAGAAGTAGCGGGAGTAGCACAGATACGCAGTATTTT CASRSSGSSTDTQYF
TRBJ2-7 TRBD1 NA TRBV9 TGTGCCAGCGGGACAGGGGACGAGCAGTACTTC CASGTGDEQYF
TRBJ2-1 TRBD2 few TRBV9 TGTGCCAGCAGCGAGACTAGCGGGAGGGTCTACAATGAGCAGTTCTTC CASSETSGRVYNEQFF
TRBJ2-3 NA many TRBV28 TGTGCCAGCAGGACCCCCTATAGCCGGGGAAGGGATACGCAGTATTTT CASRTPYSRGRDTQYF
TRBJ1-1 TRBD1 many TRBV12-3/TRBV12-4 TGTGCCAGCAGTTTAGAGGGGGCTTGGAACACTGAAGCTTTCTTT CASSLEGAWNTEAFF
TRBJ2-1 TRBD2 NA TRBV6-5 TGTGCCAGCAGTTACTCGTCTCCACGACGACTAGCGGGAGAGTGGAATGAGCAGTTCTTC CASSYSSPRRLAGEWNEQFF
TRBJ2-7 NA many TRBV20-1 TGCAGTGCCGCGTTCAGCGACTACGAGCAGTACTTC CSAAFSDYEQYF
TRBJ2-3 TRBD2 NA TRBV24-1 TGTGCCACCAGTGATATAGCGGGAGAGTCAGATACGCAGTATTTT CATSDIAGESDTQYF
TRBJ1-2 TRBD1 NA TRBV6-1 TGTGCCAGCAGGACACAGGGGGCGGAAGGCTACACCTTC CASRTQGAEGYTF
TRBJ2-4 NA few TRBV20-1 TGCAGTGCACACAGAGAAAACATTCAGTACTTC CSAHRENIQYF
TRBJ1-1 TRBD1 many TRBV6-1 TGTGCCAGCATATCCGGACAGGGGGTCGAAGCTTTCTTT CASISGQGVEAFF
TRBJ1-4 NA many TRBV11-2 TGTGCCAGCAGCAGGGACGGCGCAACTAATGAAAAACTGTTTTTT CASSRDGATNEKLFF
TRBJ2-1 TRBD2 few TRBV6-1 TGTGCCAGCAGTAGAATAGCGGGAGAGGTCCCCAATGAGCAGTTCTTC CASSRIAGEVPNEQFF
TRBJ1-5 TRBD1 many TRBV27 TGTGCCAGCAGATCCGTACAGGGGGCCGGTCAGCCCCAGCATTTT CASRSVQGAGQPQHF
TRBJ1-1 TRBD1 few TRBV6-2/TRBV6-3 TGTGCCAGCAGTAAGGGGGACAGGGAGGTCGCTGAAGCTTTCTTT CASSKGDREVAEAFF
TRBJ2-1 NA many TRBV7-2 TGTGCCAGCAGCTTAGTGTCAGGGTGGAATGAGCAGTTCTTC CASSLVSGWNEQFF
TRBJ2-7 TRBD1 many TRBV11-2 TGTGCCAGCAGCTTGGACAGGGGGTTTTACTACGAGCAGTACTTC CASSLDRGFYYEQYF
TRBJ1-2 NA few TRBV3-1 TGTGCCAGCAGCCAAATTCAGGGAACGGCCGGCTACACCTTC CASSQIQGTAGYTF
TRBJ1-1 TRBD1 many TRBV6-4 TGTGCCAGCAGTCTTCCCCGGGACAGGACCTGGAACACTGAAGCTTTCTTT CASSLPRDRTWNTEAFF
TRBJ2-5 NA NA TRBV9 TGTGCCAGCAGCGTACCTCCACAAGAGACCCAGTACTTC CASSVPPQETQYF
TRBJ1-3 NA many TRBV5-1 TGCGCCAGCAGCTTGGAGACCGGAAACACCATATATTTT CASSLETGNTIYF
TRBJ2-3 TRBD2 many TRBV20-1 TGCAGTGCCCAGACCGGGACTAGCGGGTTAGCGCAGTATTTT CSAQTGTSGLAQYF
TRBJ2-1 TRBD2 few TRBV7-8 TGTGCCAGCAGCTTACTAGCGGGAGAGATCAATGAGCAGTTCTTC CASSLLAGEINEQFF
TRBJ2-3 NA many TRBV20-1 TGCAGTGCTAGCGGCGGGGCAGATACGCAGTATTTT CSASGGADTQYF
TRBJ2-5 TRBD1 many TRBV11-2 TGTGCCAGCAGTCCACAGACAGGGGCCTGGGAGACCCAGTACTTC CASSPQTGAWETQYF
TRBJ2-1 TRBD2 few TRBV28 TGTGCCAGCAGTTTATTTAGCGGGAGGATGAACAATGAGCAGTTCTTC CASSLFSGRMNNEQFF
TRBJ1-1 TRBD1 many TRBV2 TGTGCCAGCAGTGGGTACAGGGGAGTCACTGAAGCTTTCTTT CASSGYRGVTEAFF
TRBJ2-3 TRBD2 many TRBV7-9 TGTGCCAGCAGCTTAGTACTGGGACTAGCGGATGGTAGAGATACGCAGTATTTT CASSLVLGLADGRDTQYF
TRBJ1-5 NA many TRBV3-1 TGTGCCAGCAGCCAAGATGCGGGGCATCAGCCCCAGCATTTT CASSQDAGHQPQHF
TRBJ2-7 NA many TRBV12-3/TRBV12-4 TGTGCCAGCAGTTTCGACCGGACAGTCCACGAGCAGTACTTC CASSFDRTVHEQYF
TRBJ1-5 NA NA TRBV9 TGTGCCAGCAGCGTATCAGGGGATCCGAATGAGCCCCAGCATTTT CASSVSGDPNEPQHF
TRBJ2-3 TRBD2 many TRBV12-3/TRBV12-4 TGTGCCAGCAGGGGACTACTAGCGGGAGTGCAGGGAGATACGCAGTATTTT CASRGLLAGVQGDTQYF
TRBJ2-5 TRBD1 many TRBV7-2 TGTGCCAGCAGCTTAGGTAGGGGGCGAGTGGAGACCCAGTACTTC CASSLGRGRVETQYF
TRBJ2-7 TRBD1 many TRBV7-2 TGTGCCAGCAGCTTAGCTGGGACAGGGGGCTACGAGCAGTACTTC CASSLAGTGGYEQYF
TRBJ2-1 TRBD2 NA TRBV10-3 TGTGCCATCAGTGAAGCGGGAGGGTACAATGAGCAGTTCTTC CAISEAGGYNEQFF
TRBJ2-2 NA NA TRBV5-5 TGTGCCAGCAGCTTTTGGCGGGAGACAGGGGTGGTCGGGGAGCTGTTTTTT CASSFWRETGVVGELFF
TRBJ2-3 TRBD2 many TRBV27 TGTGCCAGCAGTTTGCGTTTAGCGGGAGCTAGCACAGATACGCAGTATTTT CASSLRLAGASTDTQYF
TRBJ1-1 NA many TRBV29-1 TGCAGCGGGGGGCCCCGAGCTAACACTGAAGCTTTCTTT CSGGPRANTEAFF
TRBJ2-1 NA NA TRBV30 TGTGCCTGGAGTGAAGGTAGCCCCTCCTACAATGAGCAGCTCTTC CAWSEGSPSYNEQLF
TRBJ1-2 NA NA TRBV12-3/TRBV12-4 TGTGCCAGCAGTTTCGGTAGAGTTGATGGCTACACCTTC CASSFGRVDGYTF
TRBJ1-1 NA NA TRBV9 TGTGCCAGCAGCGTAGCCTACCGAAACACTGAAGCTTTCTTT CASSVAYRNTEAFF